Listed below are T cell receptor beta chains from one sample, sequenced in a study of technical replicates of blood from a handful of donors. Measured with immunoSEQ multiplex PCR; TCRdb has only the in-frame clones, and not every one. The data contain around 74,000 clones, 70% to 90% of them seen just once; the ten biggest clones take up about 5%. Sequencing used PBMCs. Source of these receptors: a human donor in good health. Some clones in this sample may be carry-over from other donors' samples. Each CDR3 is given with its conserved first and last residue. Each record gives: CDR3 DNA, CDR3 protein, V gene, clone size, D gene, J gene. The D gene is left open where the match is weak. Not every row has a clone size; where given, it reads once, few, many or a size class.

TGTGCCTGGAGGGACAGGGGGGGATACTACGAGCAGTACTTC	CAWRDRGGYYEQYF	TRBV30	NA	TRBD1	TRBJ2-7
TGTGCCAGCAGCTCCGGGTCGTCGCAGTATTTT	CASSSGSSQYF	TRBV7-3	NA	NA	TRBJ2-3
TGTGCCAGCAGCTTGCTTGGGGGACTGGAAGAGACCCAGTACTTC	CASSLLGGLEETQYF	TRBV5-6	once	NA	TRBJ2-5
TGTGCCAGCTCCCGAAAGGGGCAGGAAGCTTTCTTT	CASSRKGQEAFF	TRBV18	NA	NA	TRBJ1-1
TGTGCCAGCATAGGGACAGGGGGCTCCTACGAGCAGTACTTC	CASIGTGGSYEQYF	TRBV6-1	NA	TRBD1	TRBJ2-7
TGTGCCAGCAGCCAAGTCTCCGCGACACGAGCCGGGGAGCTGTTTTTT	CASSQVSATRAGELFF	TRBV4-2	NA	NA	TRBJ2-2
TGTGCCAGCAGCTTAGCCCCCGGACAGGGGGCAGGAGAGCAGTACTTC	CASSLAPGQGAGEQYF	TRBV7-2	NA	TRBD1	TRBJ2-7
TGTGCCAGCTCACCACGACAGGGGACCTACGAGCAGTACTTC	CASSPRQGTYEQYF	TRBV18	NA	TRBD1	TRBJ2-7
TGTGCCAGCAGCCCCTGGACAGGGGTCGCCGGGGAGCTGTTTTTT	CASSPWTGVAGELFF	TRBV5-6	NA	TRBD1	TRBJ2-2
TGTGCCAGTAGCGAACAGGTTGAAAAACTGTTTTTT	CASSEQVEKLFF	TRBV19	NA	NA	TRBJ1-4
TGTGCCAGCAGCTTAGTTGGCGGGGGGGCCAATGAGCAGTTCTTC	CASSLVGGGANEQFF	TRBV7-2	few	TRBD2	TRBJ2-1
TGTGCCAGCAGTCCTCAGGGTAGCGGGGAGCTGTTTTTT	CASSPQGSGELFF	TRBV7-6	NA	NA	TRBJ2-2
TGTGCCAGCAGTTTAGGGGCGATGAACACTGAAGCTTTCTTT	CASSLGAMNTEAFF	TRBV27	once	NA	TRBJ1-1
TGCGCCAGCAGCTTGGCACCGGACAGGGCTAATGAAAAACTGTTTTTT	CASSLAPDRANEKLFF	TRBV5-1	NA	TRBD1	TRBJ1-4
TGTGCCAGCAGCTTTTCGGGCACTGAAGCTTTCTTT	CASSFSGTEAFF	TRBV7-9	NA	NA	TRBJ1-1
TGCGCCAGCAGCTGGGGGACTAGCGGGGGTCTGGAGCAGTACTTC	CASSWGTSGGLEQYF	TRBV5-1	NA	TRBD2	TRBJ2-7
TGTGCCATCGGGAGGGCCGATTCCAATGAGCAGTTCTTC	CAIGRADSNEQFF	TRBV10-3	NA	TRBD2	TRBJ2-1
TGTGCCAGCAGCGTAGGCCCTAGCGGGGGGCCCAACTCCTACGAGCAGTACTTC	CASSVGPSGGPNSYEQYF	TRBV9	NA	TRBD2	TRBJ2-7
TGTGCCAGCAGTCCGCGACAGGGGGTAGATTCACCCCTCCACTTT	CASSPRQGVDSPLHF	TRBV27	once	TRBD1	TRBJ1-6
TGCGCCAGCAGCTTGGGAACAGGGGGAAACATTCAGTACTTC	CASSLGTGGNIQYF	TRBV5-1	NA	TRBD1	TRBJ2-4
TGTGCCTGGAGCCGAACTAGCTCCTACAATGAGCAGTTCTTC	CAWSRTSSYNEQFF	TRBV30	NA	NA	TRBJ2-1
TGTGCCAGCAGTGAAGCCTCAGGGGGCGTCTATGGCTACACCTTC	CASSEASGGVYGYTF	TRBV6-1	NA	TRBD1	TRBJ1-2
TGTGCCAGCAGCGGGGGGGACAGGGGCGTGTACTTC	CASSGGDRGVYF	TRBV4-2	NA	TRBD1	TRBJ2-5
TGTGCCAGCAGCCAAGTTCGAAACGGGGAGACCCAGTACTTC	CASSQVRNGETQYF	TRBV4-2	NA	NA	TRBJ2-5
TGTGCCAGCAGCTCTGGACAGGGGATTGGGGCCAACGTCCTGACTTTC	CASSSGQGIGANVLTF	TRBV7-9	NA	TRBD1	TRBJ2-6
TGCGCCAGCAAAACGACTAGCGTCTCCTACGAGCAGTACTTC	CASKTTSVSYEQYF	TRBV10-2	NA	TRBD2	TRBJ2-7
TGTGCCACCAGCAGTGGAGAAAACGGGAGGGGGGTTAATGTACGGGAGACCCAGTACTTC	CATSSGENGRGVNVRETQYF	TRBV15	NA	TRBD2	TRBJ2-5
TGTGCCAGCAGTGAACAGTCTAGCGGGGGTAATGAGCAGTTCTTC	CASSEQSSGGNEQFF	TRBV6-1	NA	TRBD2	TRBJ2-1
TGTGCCAGCAGCCGCGTAGCGGGAGACCCACAGTTCTTC	CASSRVAGDPQFF	TRBV4-2	NA	TRBD2	TRBJ2-1
TGTGCCAGCAGCCTCTGGACAGGGTTGGGGGCAGATACGCAGTATTTT	CASSLWTGLGADTQYF	TRBV7-2	NA	TRBD1	TRBJ2-3
TGTGCCAGCAGTTACTGGGGGCCGCGCGGACACACCATATATTTT	CASSYWGPRGHTIYF	TRBV6-5	once	NA	TRBJ1-3
TGTGCCAGCAGCTTAGGAGGGACAGGGGGTGGTGGGGCCAACGTCCTGACTTTC	CASSLGGTGGGGANVLTF	TRBV7-9	NA	TRBD1	TRBJ2-6
TGTGCCAGCTCATCTCAGGGAAACACCGGGGAGCTGTTTTTT	CASSSQGNTGELFF	TRBV2	NA	NA	TRBJ2-2
TGTGCCAGCAGTTTAGTAAGACAGGGTAGGCGGGAGCAGTACTTC	CASSLVRQGRREQYF	TRBV27	NA	TRBD1	TRBJ2-7
TGTGCCAGCAGCCCCGAGATCTGGGGGCTGGAGACCCAGTACTTC	CASSPEIWGLETQYF	TRBV5-4	NA	NA	TRBJ2-5
TGCAGCGTTGAAGAACCGGGACAGGGATCGTACTTC	CSVEEPGQGSYF	TRBV29-1	NA	TRBD1	TRBJ2-7
TGTGCCATCACTGGCAGGCCTGGTCAGCCCCAGCATTTT	CAITGRPGQPQHF	TRBV10-3	NA	NA	TRBJ1-5
TGTGCCAGTAGTGGGGTAGCGGTCCGGGAGGAGACCCAGTACTTC	CASSGVAVREETQYF	TRBV19	once	NA	TRBJ2-5
TGTGCCACTAAGGCTCAGGGGTTAGGTAATTCACCCCTCCACTTT	CATKAQGLGNSPLHF	TRBV7-9	NA	NA	TRBJ1-6
TGTGCCAGCAGCCTACAGGGATGGGATACAGATACGCAGTATTTT	CASSLQGWDTDTQYF	TRBV4-2	NA	NA	TRBJ2-3
TGTGCCAGCAGCTTGGGGACTAGCGGGAGATACGAGCAGTACTTC	CASSLGTSGRYEQYF	TRBV5-4	once	TRBD2	TRBJ2-7
TGTGCCAGCAGCAAGACAGGGATCAATGAGCAGTTCTTC	CASSKTGINEQFF	TRBV7-3	NA	TRBD1	TRBJ2-1
TGTGCCAGCAGCGTTCTGGGACTAGCGGAGGAGCAGTACTTC	CASSVLGLAEEQYF	TRBV7-9	NA	TRBD2	TRBJ2-7
TGCGCCAGCAACCAAGGGGGGGGGCAGTTGAACACTGAAGCTTTCTTT	CASNQGGGQLNTEAFF	TRBV4-3	NA	NA	TRBJ1-1
TGTGCCAGCAGCCAAGACAGGTCGGTCCCCTATGGCTACACCTTC	CASSQDRSVPYGYTF	TRBV4-2	NA	NA	TRBJ1-2
TGTGCCAGCAGTTCAATAATAAGCGGGGGCCTAAGACGGACCCAGTACTTC	CASSSIISGGLRRTQYF	TRBV27	NA	TRBD2	TRBJ2-5
TGTGCCACCAGCAGCCTAACCCCGCGACGGGAAACAGCTTATGGCTACACCTTC	CATSSLTPRRETAYGYTF	TRBV15	NA	NA	TRBJ1-2
TGTGCCAGCAGTGAACCCGGGACAGGGCGTGTATCCGGGGGCTACACCTTC	CASSEPGTGRVSGGYTF	TRBV6-1	NA	TRBD1	TRBJ1-2
TGTGCCAGCAGCTTAGTGGGCCCCTACGAGCAGTACTTC	CASSLVGPYEQYF	TRBV7-9	NA	NA	TRBJ2-7
TGCGCCAGCAGCTTTGCAGGGGTGGAAGGAAACATTCAGTACTTC	CASSFAGVEGNIQYF	TRBV5-1	NA	NA	TRBJ2-4